This TCR beta chain emerged from a study of beta chain features in type 1 diabetes. Study-wide points: For Type 1 diabetes patients, all four CD4+ subsets carried TCRB CDR3s that were moderately but significantly shorter.

Naive, central memory, regulatory and stem cell-like memory cells within the CD4+ compartment were sorted using CD45RO/CCR7/CD25/CD127/CD95/CD27. This clone was found a few times. Its matching antigen is unknown. Every bit of the isolated RNA underwent reverse transcription, so sequencing read expressed TCRB transcripts. TCRdb's table, derived via immunoSEQ multiplex PCR, lists solely in-frame clones and lacks some. The data contain roughly 610,000 clones, 15% to 17% of them singletons. Per the germline V gene, CDR1 is SGHTA and CDR2 is FQGNSA. CDR3 length equals 14 residues. After removal of 1 base from V and 4 bases from J, the junction contained 4 bases not matched to a gene.

This rearrangement joins TRBV7-2 to TRBJ2-7; 7 bases are a match to TRBD2. This TCR derives from a man younger than 35 in good health. The material sequenced was naive CD4+ T cells from blood. In nucleotides, the CDR3 is TGTGCCAGCAGCTTAGGTTGGGGACTATACGAGCAGTACTTC. Its translation: CASSLGWGLYEQYF.